These 20 T cell receptor beta chains originate from one sample sequenced in a study of identical twins. TCRdb redid the calling of the 5' RACE reads with MiXCR, one entry per CDR3 protein. The data show fewer than 550,000 distinct CDR3 sequences, with roughly an eighth seen just once and about 1% held by the top ten. The data were also submitted as part of a second study, on yellow fever vaccine responses in identical twins.

Sequenced input: CD4+ T cells sorted from blood. Receptors were obtained from a woman aged 18-29 years in good health.

The rearrangement links TRBV4-2 to TRBJ2-2, with 7 bases aligning to TRBD2. V trimming: 2 bases; J trimming: 5 bases; junction bases outside the gene matches: 11. The CDR3 has 17 residues. CDR1 is LGHNA and CDR2 is YNFKEQ in the germline V gene. The CDR3 reads CASSQPRRGVTTGELFF. The DNA for the CDR3 is TGTGCCAGCAGCCAACCCCGTCGGGGGGTGACAACCGGGGAGCTGTTTTTT.

There are a few counts of this clonotype. The V and J genes are TRBV10-3 and TRBJ2-3; 11 bases are shared with TRBD1. The V gene end was trimmed by 6 bases and the J gene end by 11 bases; junction bases not matched to a gene: 10. CDR3 length equals 14 residues. Germline lookup yields CDR1 ENHRY and CDR2 SYGVKD. The CDR3 DNA is TGTGCCATCAGCGGACAGGGGGCCGGAGATGTGCAGTATTTT. Its translation: CAISGQGAGDVQYF.

Ten or more counts support this clonotype. V is TRBV2 and J is TRBJ2-2; either TRBD1 or TRBD2 may supply D (5 bases each). The germline V gene has CDR1 SNHLY and CDR2 FYNNEI. The CDR3 totals 14 residues. The V gene lost 3 bases and the J gene lost 4 bases, with 9 bases spanning the gap. CDR3 region: CASSERGGTGELFF. The CDR3 coding sequence is TGTGCCAGCAGTGAGAGGGGTGGCACCGGGGAGCTGTTTTTT.

The table lists this clonotype with a few counts. The DNA for the CDR3 is TGCGCCAGCAGCAGAGCAGGGACCCCCCGATACTCCGAGCAGTACTTC. This translates into CASSRAGTPRYSEQYF. This sequence joins TRBV5-1 and TRBJ2-7, with D perhaps assigned TRBD1 or TRBD2 (5 bases each). There are 16 residues in the CDR3. Germline lookup yields CDR1 SGHRS and CDR2 YFSETQ. Trimming cost V 4 bases and J 6 bases, with 23 bases left between them.

This clonotype appeared many times. Germline and junction disagree at one end, which may indicate a read error. The chain has TRBV27 and TRBJ2-7; D possibly matches TRBD1 or TRBD2 (5 bases each). Per the germline V gene, CDR1 is MNHEY and CDR2 is SMNVEV (reference sequence). CDR3 length: 12 residues. The DNA for the CDR3 is TGTGCTAGCAGCTTACCTGGGGGCGAGCAGTACTTC. Its translation: CASSLPGGEQYF.

In the case of this clonotype: Compared with germline, one end of the junction differs, possibly owing to a read error. This sequence joins TRBV2 and TRBJ2-7; D is unclear. Germline CDR1 SNHLY, CDR2 FYNNEI. The CDR3 has 13 amino acids. The CDR3 nucleotides are TGTGCCAGCAGGGAAGTTCCGGTCTACGAGCAGTACTTC. Translation: CASREVPVYEQYF.

This clonotype has just a few counts. This chain joins TRBV4-3 and TRBJ2-2; no firm D call. V was pared by 0 bases and J by 5 bases, with 10 bases between. The CDR3 extends over 15 amino acids. CDR1 and CDR2 from the germline V gene are LGHNA and YSLEER. For the CDR3, the DNA is TGCGCCAGCAGCCAAGACAATAGGCGGACCGGGGAGCTGTTTTTT. Its protein product is CASSQDNRRTGELFF.

The chain recombines TRBV7-2 with TRBJ2-7; 7 bases fit TRBD2. The germline gives CDR1 SGHTA, CDR2 FQGNSA. The CDR3 consists of 16 residues. V lost 0 bases to trimming and J lost 0 bases; unmatched junction nucleotides: 5. The CDR3 bases are TGTGCCAGCAGCTTAGCGGGGGGGGTATCCTCCTACGAGCAGTACTTC. Amino acid sequence: CASSLAGGVSSYEQYF. Filled out from reference TRBV7-2 and TRBJ2-7, the complete variable domain reads GAGVSQSPSNKVTEKGKDVELRCDPISGHTALYWYRQSLGQGLEFLIYFQGNSAPDKSGLPSDRFSAERTGGSVSTLTIQRTQQEDSAVYLCASSLAGGVSSYEQYFGPGTRLTVT.

This clonotype was recorded a few times. V gene TRBV7-2 combines with J gene TRBJ2-4; 11 nucleotides agree with TRBD2. Unmatched junction bases numbered 6, after V lost 6 bases and J lost 8 bases. The CDR3 is made up of 14 amino acids. CDR1 and CDR2 from the germline V gene are SGHTA and FQGNSA. Written as DNA, the CDR3 is TGTGCCAGCAGTCTAGCGGGGGGCGGATACATTCAGTACTTC. Amino acids: CASSLAGGGYIQYF.

The rearrangement links TRBV24-1 to TRBJ2-5; 8 bases match TRBD2. Per germline, CDR1 KGHDR and CDR2 SFDVKD. V was pared by 3 bases and J by 5 bases, with 7 bases of the junction left unmatched. The CDR3 extends over 15 amino acids. The CDR3 region is CATSDTGTSGETQYF. CDR3 DNA sequence: TGTGCCACCAGTGATACCGGGACTAGTGGGGAGACCCAGTACTTC.

The chain links TRBV6-5 to TRBJ2-4, with 14 bases lining up with TRBD2. V gave up 2 bases and J gave up 6 bases; unmatched junction bases: 6. Germline CDR1 MNHEY, CDR2 SVGAGI. The CDR3 covers 17 residues. The CDR3: CASSYDPGTSGRNIQYF. As DNA, the CDR3 is TGTGCCAGCAGTTACGACCCCGGGACTAGCGGGAGAAACATTCAGTACTTC.

The chain joins TRBV19 to TRBJ1-4, with a weak D call TRBD1 (6 bases). From germline, CDR1 is LNHDA and CDR2 SQIVND (reference sequence). V lost 1 base and J lost 4, with 10 bases in between. This CDR3 region has 15 residues. The DNA for the CDR3 is TGTGCCAGTAGTATAGGGGGGGGCCGTAATGAAAAACTGTTTTTT. It yields the protein CASSIGGGRNEKLFF.

This clonotype turned up a few times. The rearrangement joins TRBV6-5 to TRBJ2-2; TRBD1 agrees at 7 bases. Germline CDR1 is MNHEY and CDR2 is SVGAGI. After removal of 9 bases from V and 9 bases from J, the junction contained 16 bases not matched to a gene. The CDR3 contains 15 residues. DNA for the CDR3: TGTGCCAGTACAAAAGCCCAAAAACAGGGGCGGGAGCTGTTTTTT. This translates into CASTKAQKQGRELFF.

This clonotype was seen more than once but under ten times. Its ends do not fully match the called genes, so a read error is possible. The rearrangement joins TRBV7-7 to TRBJ2-3, with 8 nucleotides matching TRBD2. The CDR3 is made up of 15 amino acids. The germline V gene has CDR1 SSHAT and CDR2 FNYEAQ (reference sequence). The CDR3, as DNA: TGTGCTAGCAGCCTGAGCGGGGGCTTATCAGATACGCAGTATTTT. Amino acid sequence: CASSLSGGLSDTQYF. The full variable domain, rest sourced from reference TRBV7-7 and TRBJ2-3, is GAGVSQSPRYKVTKRGQDVTLRCDPISSHATLYWYQQALGQGPEFLTYFNYEAQPDKSGLPSDRFSAERPEGSISTLTIQRTEQRDSAMYRCASSLSGGLSDTQYFGPGTRLTVL.

This clonotype was observed a handful of times. V gene TRBV2 combines with J gene TRBJ1-1; 8 bases are shared with TRBD1. In germline, CDR1 is SNHLY, CDR2 FYNNEI. With 6 bases clipped from V and 1 base from J, the junction kept 7 bases outside the gene matches. The CDR3 is made up of 15 amino acids. The CDR3 loop reads CASRSRTGKNTEAFF. In DNA, the CDR3 is TGTGCCAGCAGAAGTAGGACAGGGAAGAACACTGAAGCTTTCTTT.

This sequence joins TRBV20-1 and TRBJ2-1, with a weak D call TRBD2 (6 bases). V dropped 4 bases and J dropped 4 bases, with 11 bases sitting between them. The CDR3 has 13 amino acids. The germline CDR1 and CDR2 sequences are DFQATT and SNEGSKA (reference sequence). For the CDR3, the DNA is TGCAGTGCTATAGCGGCCGTTTACAATGAGCAGTTCTTC. Protein sequence: CSAIAAVYNEQFF.

Only one count was recorded for this clonotype. One end of the junction is discordant with germline, which a read error may explain. The chain uses TRBV28 and TRBJ2-7, with 12 bases aligning to TRBD2. The CDR3 is 16 residues long. Germline-derived CDR1 and CDR2 are MDHEN and SYDVKM. Here the CDR3 reads CVSSRNLAGGHYEQYF. The CDR3 DNA reads as TGTGTCAGCAGCCGGAATCTAGCGGGGGGGCATTACGAGCAGTACTTC.

This clonotype was seen only a few times. V and J are TRBV6-5 and TRBJ2-5, with D perhaps matching TRBD1 (5 bases). V lost 2 bases and J lost 9, with 10 bases in between. CDR1 is MNHEY, CDR2 SVGAGI, per germline. The CDR3 sequence is 12 residues long. The CDR3 spells CASSYPVGPQYF. In DNA, the CDR3 is TGTGCCAGCAGTTACCCCGTGGGGCCCCAGTACTTC.

V usage is TRBV5-1 and J usage is TRBJ2-7; weak D call: TRBD2 (6 bases). The CDR3 contains 14 residues. Germline CDR1 is SGHRS and CDR2 is YFSETQ. Trimming left V 3 bases short and J 1 base short, with 11 bases between. CDR3: CASSYVGTSYEQYF. CDR3 sequence (DNA): TGCGCCAGCAGCTACGTGGGGACTTCCTACGAGCAGTACTTC.

This clonotype was counted many times. The rearrangement uses TRBV3-1 and TRBJ2-3; D is ambiguous. The CDR3 runs to 14 residues. The V and J ends lost 5 bases and 0 bases respectively, with 9 bases between them. In germline, CDR1 is LGHDT, CDR2 YNNKEL (reference sequence). In DNA, the CDR3 is TGTGCCAGCAGCGAAGGAGTTAGCACAGATACGCAGTATTTT. This encodes CASSEGVSTDTQYF.